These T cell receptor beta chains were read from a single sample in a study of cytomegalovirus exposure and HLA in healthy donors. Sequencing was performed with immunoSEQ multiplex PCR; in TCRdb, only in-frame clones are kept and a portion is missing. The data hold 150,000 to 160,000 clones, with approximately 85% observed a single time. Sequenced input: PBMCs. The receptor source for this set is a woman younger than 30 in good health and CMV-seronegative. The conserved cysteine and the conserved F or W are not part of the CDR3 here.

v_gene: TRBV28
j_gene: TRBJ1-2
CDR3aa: ASSSGQGPYGYT

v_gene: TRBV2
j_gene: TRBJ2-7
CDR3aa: ASSEGRVVYEQY

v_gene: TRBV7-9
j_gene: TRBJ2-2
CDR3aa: ASSRQANTGELF

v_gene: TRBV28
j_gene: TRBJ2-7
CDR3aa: ASSFNTGAPYEQY

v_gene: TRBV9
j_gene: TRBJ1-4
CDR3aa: ASSVEDIPKFGELF

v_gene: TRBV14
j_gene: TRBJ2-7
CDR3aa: ASSQDGGLAASEQY

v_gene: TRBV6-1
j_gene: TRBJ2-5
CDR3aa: ASSEGQGAIGFFTQY

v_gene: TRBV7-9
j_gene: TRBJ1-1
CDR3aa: ASSLHGSEAF

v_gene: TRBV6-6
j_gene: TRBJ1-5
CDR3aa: ASSAPVSNQPQH

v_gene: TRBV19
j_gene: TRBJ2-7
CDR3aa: ASSIILAGEYEQY

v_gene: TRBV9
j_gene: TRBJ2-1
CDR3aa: ASSVADSRAGRYNEQF

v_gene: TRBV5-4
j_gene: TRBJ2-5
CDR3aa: ASSLGQGQETQY

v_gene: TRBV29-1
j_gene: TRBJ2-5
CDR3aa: SVSPNRQVETQY

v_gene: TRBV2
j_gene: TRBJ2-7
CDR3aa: ASSLDRGGPYEQY

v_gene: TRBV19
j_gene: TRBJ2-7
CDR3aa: ASSTSVAVSYEQY

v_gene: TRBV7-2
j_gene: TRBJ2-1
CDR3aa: ASTSGGGEQF

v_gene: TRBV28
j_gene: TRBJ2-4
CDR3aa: ASSPRDRGNIQY

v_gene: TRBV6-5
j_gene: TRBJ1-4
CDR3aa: ASRGTGINEKLF

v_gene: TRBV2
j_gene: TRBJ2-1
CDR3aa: ASTPGEGDNEQF

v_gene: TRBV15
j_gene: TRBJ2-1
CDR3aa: ATSRGASGRNNEQF

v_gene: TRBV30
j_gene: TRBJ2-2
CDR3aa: AAEVGWSGELF

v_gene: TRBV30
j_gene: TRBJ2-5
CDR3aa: AWSPKDRGLGETQY

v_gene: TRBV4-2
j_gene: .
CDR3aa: ASSQHRDRVVEQY

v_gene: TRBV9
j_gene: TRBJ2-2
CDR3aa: ASSIRDSFYTGELF

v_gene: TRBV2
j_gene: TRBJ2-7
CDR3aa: ASQTGTGFGEQY

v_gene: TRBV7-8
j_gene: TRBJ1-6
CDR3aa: ASSLEVRASPLH

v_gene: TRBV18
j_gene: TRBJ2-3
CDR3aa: ASSPNPGTDTQY

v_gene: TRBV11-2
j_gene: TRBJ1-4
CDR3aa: ASSLGITGVNEKLF

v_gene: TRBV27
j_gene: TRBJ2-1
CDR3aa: ASSPSLALGNNEQF

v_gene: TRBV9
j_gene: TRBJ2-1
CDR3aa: ASSAAGGPYNEQF

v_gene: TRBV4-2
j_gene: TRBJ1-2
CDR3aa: ASSPQVLIVYGYT

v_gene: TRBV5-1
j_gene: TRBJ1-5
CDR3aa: ASSDGPGTGVVDQPQH

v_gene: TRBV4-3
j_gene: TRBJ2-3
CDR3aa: ASSQATKGGGATDTQY

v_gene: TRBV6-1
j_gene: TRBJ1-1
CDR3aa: ASSEQGGPNEAF

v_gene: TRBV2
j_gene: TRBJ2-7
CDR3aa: ASSELAGGGDYEQY

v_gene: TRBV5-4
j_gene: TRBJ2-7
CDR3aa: ASKLGESYEQY

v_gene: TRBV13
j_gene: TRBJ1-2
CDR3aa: ASSLSQGWGGYT

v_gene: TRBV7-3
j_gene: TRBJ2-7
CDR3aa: ASSPKGAGYEQY

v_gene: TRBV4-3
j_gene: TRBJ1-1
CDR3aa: ASSQGPTWTEAF

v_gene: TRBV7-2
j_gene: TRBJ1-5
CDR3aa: ASSPHGGPEPQH

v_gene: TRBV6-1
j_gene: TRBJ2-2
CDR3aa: ASFNRGEAGELF

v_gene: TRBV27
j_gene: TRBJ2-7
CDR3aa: ASSLPYEQY

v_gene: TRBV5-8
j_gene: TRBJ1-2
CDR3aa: ASSLVADMGYGYT

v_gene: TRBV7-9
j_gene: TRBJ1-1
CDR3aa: ASSFMASEAF

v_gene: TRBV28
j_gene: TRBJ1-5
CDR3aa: ASSRESNQPQH

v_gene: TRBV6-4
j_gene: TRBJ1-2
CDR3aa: ASSPGQESGGYT

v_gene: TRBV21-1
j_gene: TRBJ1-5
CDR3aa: ASSKGRITRGEGSQH

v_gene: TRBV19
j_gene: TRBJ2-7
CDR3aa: ASSIGGQFHEQY

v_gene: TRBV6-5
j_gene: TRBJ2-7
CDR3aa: ASSYSPGTAEQY

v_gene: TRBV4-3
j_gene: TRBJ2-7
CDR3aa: ASSQGLAGANEQY

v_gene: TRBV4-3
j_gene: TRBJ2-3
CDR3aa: ASSQEALLTRTDTQY

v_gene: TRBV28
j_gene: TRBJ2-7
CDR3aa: ASSLGGTNEQY

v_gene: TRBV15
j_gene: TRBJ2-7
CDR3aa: ATSREGLAGLEQY

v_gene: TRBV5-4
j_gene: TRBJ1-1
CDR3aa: ASSLTRNTEAF

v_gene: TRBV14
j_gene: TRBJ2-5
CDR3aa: ASSQNRETQY

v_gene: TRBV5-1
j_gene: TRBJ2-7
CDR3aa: ASSLGGTETYEQY

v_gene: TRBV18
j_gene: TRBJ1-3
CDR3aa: ASSPGQGRGNTIY

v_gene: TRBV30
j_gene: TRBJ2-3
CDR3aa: AWSVDRVQY

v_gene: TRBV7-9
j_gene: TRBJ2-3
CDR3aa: ASSPTRQGVIDTQY